This TCR beta chain was retrieved from a study of shared clonotypes between healthy human individuals. The count of this clone is one. The antigen is not known. Selected positively for CCR7 and CD45RO-negative, naive CD8 cells excluded terminally differentiated effector memory CD45RA+ cells. Germline loops: CDR1 SQVTM, CDR2 ANQGSEA. The CDR3 runs 16 residues. Trimming took off 1 base at V and 4 bases at J, with 20 bases between the two ends. The assay used deep level. Replicate PCRs run on sorted subsets employed around 200 ng DNA, tens of thousands of T cell genomes. Profiled with immunoSEQ multiplex PCR; TCRdb holds only in-frame clones, not every one. The repertoire holds roughly 570,000 clones, with 95% to 98% as singletons. Overall study results and limits: In this cohort, only blood was sampled, and tissue repertoires likely differ. The diversity represented, both genetic and in exposure history, was limited by few donors.

This receptor was obtained from a man between 25 and 39 years old in good health. The source material was naive CD8+ T cells sorted from blood. This chain connects TRBV29-1 to TRBJ2-7; D possibly uses TRBD1 or TRBD2 (6 bases each). The CDR3 DNA sequence: TGCAGCGTTGAAGGTTCGCTGGCCGGGGGCGTGTACGAGCAGTACTTC. Its protein is CSVEGSLAGGVYEQYF.